This record concerns one T cell receptor (beta chain) sequence. Antigen specificity is unknown. Produced via immunoSEQ multiplex PCR; TCRdb's table is partial and in-frame only. The sample contains about 27,000 clones, 73% of which appear only once. CD4+ T cells from unexposed donors were obtained before the COVID-19 pandemic (2011-2018). Isolation of CD4+ T cells took place after about 9 days in culture. The CDR3 has 18 residues. The ends lost 3 bases at V and 0 bases at J; junction bases unmatched: 10. CDR1 and CDR2 (germline): SEHNR, FQNEAQ (reference sequence). The data originate from a study of CD4 T cells in relation to SARS-CoV-2 and coronaviruses. Study-level findings and limits: Compared with monoreactive clones, crossreactive clones showed significantly weaker SARS-CoV-2 expansion.

The chain employs TRBV7-9 and TRBJ2-3, with 9 bases matching TRBD1. Sequencing was carried out using CD4+ T cells from PBMCs, cultured in vitro. The origin of this receptor is a human donor in good health. CDR3 sequence reads: CASSFPGQGATSTDTQYF. The DNA of the CDR3 is TGTGCCAGCAGCTTCCCGGGACAGGGAGCTACTAGCACAGATACGCAGTATTTT.